The entry below gives a single TCR beta chain sequence along with its context. Antigen specificity is unknown. This entry is derived from a study of cytomegalovirus exposure and HLA in healthy donors. At the level of the study: The 120 validation repertoires were produced on the same platform as the approximately 670 repertoires of the first cohort. This was reported in a later analysis.

Findings and caveats of the study: In vitro, three CMV-associated chains proved specific for CMV antigens. Cytomegalovirus association was assigned to about 150 TCR beta chains. For most TCR sequences rarity was the rule, although some public TCRs occurred in many donors.

The CDR3 contains 12 residues. Germline lookup yields CDR1 GTSNPN and CDR2 SVGIG (reference sequence). V dropped 8 bases and J dropped 3; count of bases not matched to a gene: 4. Using immunoSEQ multiplex PCR, the repertoire was profiled, and TCRdb retains in-frame clones only, with some absent. This sample has a few hundred thousand clones, with approximately 85% found just once. The chain carries TRBV30 and TRBJ1-5; TRBD1 aligns across 7 bases. The sequenced material came from PBMCs. This clonotype originated in a man aged 25-45 years in good health and CMV-seronegative. CDR3 residues: CAAGQFNQPQHF. The CDR3, as DNA: TGTGCCGCGGGACAGTTCAATCAGCCCCAGCATTTT.